A single TCR beta chain is shown here with its context. Indicated treatment: oral pan-JAK inhibitor, 5-10 mg twice daily. The source of the sample is a study of CD8+ T cells in alopecia areata. CDR3 length equals 15 residues. Trimming stripped 6 bases from V and 0 bases from J, with 9 bases between. The germline CDR1 and CDR2 sequences are SNHLY and FYNNEI. Following RNA extraction, reverse transcription yielded cDNA that acted as the sequencing template. Clones were read by immunoSEQ multiplex PCR, and TCRdb kept only the in-frame ones, dropping some. Of about 210,000 clones detected, 50% to 75% appear once; the ten largest clones hold around 4.2%.

The source of this sequence is a human donor with alopecia areata. The specimen was CD4+ T cells sorted from blood, collected at week 4, from a patient treated with tofacitinib. The rearrangement joins TRBV2 to TRBJ1-6, with no clear D. The CDR3 loop is CASSVGSSYNSPLHF. The DNA of the CDR3 is TGTGCCAGCAGCGTCGGTAGCTCCTATAATTCACCCCTCCACTTT.